The 9 T cell receptor beta chains reported below all come from one sample, sequenced in a study of blood T cell repertoires in COVID-19. Clones were read by immunoSEQ multiplex PCR, and TCRdb kept only the in-frame ones, dropping some. The data contain a few hundred thousand clones, 88% of them singletons. Sequenced sample: PBMCs or T cells enriched from blood (not recorded which). The receptor set was obtained from a woman under 40 who had been exposed to COVID-19.

The rearrangement uses TRBV27 and TRBJ1-1; 8 bases fit TRBD1. The CDR3 contains 13 residues. CDR1 is MNHEY, CDR2 SMNVEV, per germline (reference sequence). Trimming cost V 9 bases and J 4 bases; bases outside gene matches: 7. This CDR3 is CASLRTGSTEAFF. The CDR3 DNA follows: TGTGCCAGTCTAAGGACAGGGAGCACTGAAGCTTTCTTT.

The rearrangement links TRBV20-1 to TRBJ2-1; no firm D call. V gave up 6 bases and J gave up 2 bases, with 2 bases separating them. This CDR3 is built from 10 residues. Germline V gives CDR1 DFQATT, CDR2 SNEGSKA (reference sequence). The CDR3 region is CSATYNEQFF. The CDR3 bases are TGCAGTGCCACCTACAATGAGCAGTTCTTC.

The J gene is TRBJ2-7, the V gene TRBV9, with 7 nucleotides matching TRBD1. The germline gives CDR1 SGDLS, CDR2 YYNGEE. The CDR3 is made up of 14 amino acids. Germline trimming cut 3 bases from V and 1 base from J; bases unmatched to any gene: 4. In DNA, the CDR3 is TGTGCCAGCAGCGGGGGACAGACATCCTACGAGCAGTACTTC. Translation: CASSGGQTSYEQYF.

This clone was picked up a small number of times. The chain couples TRBV28 to TRBJ1-2; D gene ambiguous. This CDR3 comprises 13 residues. V lost 4 bases to trimming and J lost 5 bases, with 11 bases between them. Germline V gene lookup returns CDR1 MDHEN and CDR2 SYDVKM. This CDR3 is CASSSGRRYGYTF. For the CDR3, the DNA is TGTGCCAGCAGTTCGGGTCGACGATATGGCTACACCTTC.

The chain links TRBV5-6 to TRBJ1-1, with 8 bases aligning to TRBD1. Trimming took 3 bases from V and 8 from J; bases not matched to a gene: 0. Germline V CDR1 and CDR2: SGHDT, YYEEEE. The CDR3 is made up of 11 amino acids. CDR3 loop: CASSWDREAFF. As DNA, the CDR3 is TGTGCCAGCAGCTGGGACAGGGAAGCTTTCTTT.

This rearrangement joins TRBV27 to TRBJ1-1; 8 bases align to TRBD1. The trim removed 0 bases at V and 2 bases at J, leaving 5 bases unmatched. Germline CDR1 and CDR2: MNHEY and SMNVEV (reference sequence). The CDR3 loop spans 16 amino acids. The CDR3 spells CASSLSRTGRNTEAFF. The DNA of the CDR3 is TGTGCCAGCAGTTTATCGCGGACAGGGAGAAACACTGAAGCTTTCTTT.

The V gene is TRBV5-1, the J gene TRBJ2-2; no clear D. The CDR3 is 16 residues long. The V end was cut by 0 bases, the J end by 0 bases, with 9 bases between. From germline, CDR1 is SGHRS and CDR2 YFSETQ. CDR3 sequence reads: CASSLGGPPNTGELFF. The CDR3 DNA follows: TGCGCCAGCAGCTTGGGAGGCCCCCCGAACACCGGGGAGCTGTTTTTT.

About this clone itself: Within the sample, other DNA sequences also encode this same CDR3. The J gene is TRBJ1-1, the V gene TRBV18; TRBD1 aligns across 9 bases. The germline CDR1 and CDR2 sequences are KGHSH and LQKENI. With V trimmed by 3 bases and J by 5 bases, 1 base remained unmatched. The CDR3 spans 13 residues. CDR3 bases: TGTGCCAGCTCACCGACAGGGGGAACTGAAGCTTTCTTT. Translating gives CASSPTGGTEAFF.

The chain carries TRBV3-1 (or the pseudogene TRBV3-2) and TRBJ2-3; 12 positions match TRBD2. Germline values: CDR1 LGHDT, CDR2 YNNKEL (reference sequence). The CDR3 length is 19 residues. V gave up 4 bases and J gave up 5 bases; unmatched junction bases: 16. The chain's CDR3 is CASSPKSATSGRGKDTQYF. CDR3 nucleotide sequence: TGTGCCAGCAGCCCAAAATCCGCGACTAGCGGGAGAGGGAAAGATACGCAGTATTTT.